This record concerns one TCR beta chain sequence. No antigen is known for it. Base qualities are not provided; no much larger clone lies one nucleotide away. The sample comes from a study of cytomegalovirus exposure and HLA in healthy donors (dated by TCRdb to 2016 to 2017). With regard to the full study: An earlier analysis of approximately 640 of the donors reported approximately 300 Gb of sequence data and some 120 million unique TCR beta sequences from 190 million or so T cells. All discovery cohort repertoires had been generated on a single sequencing platform. The study used immunosequencing to profile the T cell repertoires of hundreds of subjects and linked those repertoires to cytomegalovirus serostatus. To predict cytomegalovirus infection status, the study combined high-throughput TCR immunosequencing, statistical association of individual TCRs with disease status, and machine learning. A later genetic analysis took genome-wide SNP genotypes for about 55% of the roughly 670 donors and used that subset as a discovery cohort. HLA typing included class I and class II loci at four-digit resolution. Across around 400 genotyped donors of the cohort, an average of approximately 200,000 unique TCR beta nucleotide sequences per donor were sequenced, and approximately 17% of those sequences were non-productive. The number of typed donors differed by locus: about 620-640 for A, B, C, DRB1 and DQB1; 500 to 550 for DQA1; over 600 for DPA1; and about 450 for DPB1. An early release that covered about 600 HLA-typed donors contained approximately 320 gigabases of sequencing data and roughly 84 million unique TCR sequences. Besides the first cohort of around 700 subjects, a separate validation cohort made up of some 110 different subjects was used. Of the 398 genotyped donors, 65% to 90% fell in the genetic ancestry cluster associated with self-reported Caucasian donors. Alongside the repertoire data, information on donor age, sex, ethnicity and CMV serostatus was compiled. An earlier analysis of some 600 of the donors applied high-throughput TCR beta sequencing to assess whether each TCR beta V gene segment acted as functional or pseudogenic. Several DR-DQ haplotypes were treated as single units for association and clustering because of strong linkage in the cohort. The study aimed to test whether cataloging public T cell receptors could reveal signatures of past pathogen exposure. A later analysis re-examined previously published TCR beta repertoires from 610 or so donors and added high-resolution HLA genotyping to investigate patterns of TCR occurrence. Rather than drawing on any new phenotypic data, the later analysis identified candidate immune exposures from TCR beta sequences and the way those sequences occurred across donors. General conclusions and limits of the study: Strong co-occurrence of HLA alleles, especially DR and DQ, made assigning TCR associations to individual alleles difficult. Because counts were too low, seventeen rarely observed V segments, including chromosome 9 orphons, were left out of the earlier analysis of over 550 of the donors. According to a later analysis, most CMV-associated TCR beta chains appeared to be HLA-restricted, and the HLA associations seemed to be driven largely by CMV exposure. V-gene and J-gene trimming of TCR beta chains was associated with a missense DCLRE1C variant in a later genetic analysis, and the association was replicated in an independent cohort. Because HLA typing was missing for some donors at each locus, association tests included only the typed subset. The authors suggested that the approach could potentially be extended to other disease states and immunological phenotypes. In a later analysis, HLA-associated TCR beta chains were found to be more clonally expanded and to have lower generation probabilities than equally common non-associated chains. In vitro tests confirmed that three of the cytomegalovirus-associated TCR beta chains recognize cytomegalovirus antigens. In an earlier analysis of roughly 500 of the donors, most TCR beta V segments appeared in productive rearrangements about 90% or about 30% of the time, broadly matching IMGT annotations. The cohort was sequenced for TCR beta chains only, and without alpha or paired-chain data the features that could be detected were limited. The 87-base-pair reads could not distinguish some IMGT-functional V segments, including TRBV6-2 and TRBV6-3, so those segments were excluded. A group of highly shared sequence variants was considered likely to be a technical artifact of the sequencing pipeline. A further reported finding was that TCR beta sequences accurately predicted the HLA-A and HLA-B alleles for most subjects in the first cohort. Correlated functional status among segregating V segments might be attributable to linkage disequilibrium, but an unknown experimental factor could not be ruled out. A later analysis reported that several top co-occurrence clusters appeared linked to parvovirus B19, influenza, CMV and Epstein-Barr virus. A later analysis found that TCR association rates varied across HLA loci, with DRB1 alleles showing the most associated TCRs and HLA-C alleles the fewest. The study gave a list of roughly 150 TCR beta chains associated with cytomegalovirus. Immune exposure information for the cohort was limited to CMV serostatus. Compared with the approximately 600-donor mean, donors in an Asian-associated ancestry cluster had fewer N-insertions in productive TCRs, according to a later genetic analysis. Sequencing depth was assumed to be roughly uniform across donors in the presence/absence analyses, though that assumption may not hold. Most TCR sequences were observed very rarely across donors, whereas some public TCRs were present in many individuals. At a false discovery rate of 0.05, a later analysis linked 16,000 or so TCR beta sequences to specific HLA alleles. The classifier was reported to diagnose cytomegalovirus status with high specificity and sensitivity in both the original cohort and the validation cohort.

The CDR3 starts with the cysteine, ends with the phenylalanine, and has 16 residues. The DNA shown is the 48-base CDR3, in frame from base 1. The V and J ends are trimmed by 8 bases and 0 bases, leaving 17 bases between them. CDR1 and CDR2 are drawn from the germline V gene: MDHEN, SYDVKM. Receptor libraries were prepared by the immunoSEQ multiplex PCR assay. A mixture of 60 forward primers for TCR Vbeta segments and 13 reverse primers for TCR Jbeta segments was used in the multiplex PCR. The CDR3 region of rearranged TCR beta genes was amplified from genomic DNA by a multiplex PCR assay. Amplified TCR beta libraries were sequenced as 87-base-pair reads on the Illumina HiSeq System. As for how the authors treated the data: A later analysis tallied tens of millions of unique TCR beta chains across the approximately 670 repertoires, and approximately 9.9 million of those chains were shared by two or more donors. Raw reads were error-corrected and collapsed into unique sequences with a nearest-neighbor algorithm that merged closely related sequences to remove PCR and sequencing errors. V, D and J gene segments were assigned by aligning CDR3 sequences to IMGT reference sequences. For a sequence to be retained, a match of at least six nucleotides to both a V gene segment and a J gene segment was required. Rearrangements were classified as productive when the CDR3 lacked stop codons and remained in frame with V and J, and all other rearrangements were classified as non-productive. Following IMGT convention, CDR3 was defined as the stretch from the second conserved V-encoded cysteine up to the conserved J-encoded phenylalanine. The earlier analysis of some 600 of the donors excluded sequences that lacked an unambiguous match to a single V gene segment. An earlier analysis of 587 of the donors classified V segments as functional when productive rearrangements were above 56.7% and as segregating when the standard deviation between donors was above 5%. A statistical classification framework was built for diagnosing cytomegalovirus status from the catalog of TCR beta chain sequences. In a later analysis, V and J genes were assigned by comparing TCR nucleotide sequences against IMGT/GENE-DB human TR gene sequences. Using the TCRdist pipeline, a later analysis assigned CDR3 sequences along with most-parsimonious VDJ recombination scenarios. In a later analysis, each TCR beta chain was defined by its CDR3 amino acid sequence together with its V-gene family, and reads lacking a unique V-gene family were excluded. As a way to deal with suspected cross-contamination and a sequencing artifact, a later analysis dropped hundreds of nucleotide sequences that were highly shared and had low generation probability. A later analysis calculated a clonal expansion index for each public chain from normalized within-repertoire ranks of inferred template counts. Generation probabilities in a later analysis came from a VDJ recombination model fitted to out-of-frame rearrangements, and those results were checked against IGoR. A later analysis scored TCR-TCR, TCR-HLA and TCR-CMV co-occurrence with hypergeometric tests, applying a repertoire-size bias correction to TCR pairs. To estimate false discovery rates, a later analysis permuted the HLA or CMV assignments 20 times. In a later analysis, co-occurring TCRs were grouped using DBSCAN, and TCRdist sequence similarity was added for clustering within HLA-allele-positive subsets. For co-occurrence clustering, repertoires with fewer than 30,000 or more than 120,000 public chains were excluded, along with 4 to 6 repertoires with anomalous nucleotide sharing. The clones in this table, taken by TCRdb from immuneACCESS, are in-frame only. Not every clone is retained; where verified, under half of the shortfall comes from an unresolved V gene, and the cause of the rest is unknown. That table furnishes V, J and clone size, whereas the DNA furnished D and trimming. This sample comprises 40,000 to 50,000 clones, 72% of them detected only once. Of the sample, just under 6.5% is held by the ten largest clones.

The cohort comprised 666 healthy bone marrow donors. At the time of sampling, all cohort members were nominally healthy, though unrecorded immune exposures were likely present. The donor was CMV seronegative and belonged to the group of over 300 seronegative cohort members. Every donor gave a peripheral blood sample, and the peripheral blood mononuclear cells from that sample were used for TCR beta sequencing. The Qiagen DNeasy Blood Extraction Kit was used to extract genomic DNA from the blood cell samples. The V gene is TRBV28 and the J gene is TRBJ1-5, with a tentative D gene TRBD1 over 5 matching bases. The sequencing sample was made of PBMCs. The origin of this receptor is a man aged 30 to 39 in good health and CMV-seronegative. The CDR3 reads as follows: CASSLTGGDSNQPQHF. The DNA sequence reads TGTGCCAGCTCTTTGACGGGGGGGGATAGCAATCAGCCCCAGCATTTT.